Included here is one T cell receptor (beta chain) sequence, with context. The sequenced target, TCR beta, came from blood CD8+ and CD4+ T cells. Negative magnetic isolation gave CD8+ and CD4+ cells; FACS enriched CD8+ TEMRA. The CDR3 is 15 amino acids. V dropped 1 base and J dropped 2 bases, with 9 bases sitting between them. The V gene's germline CDR1 is LNHDA and CDR2 SQIVND (reference sequence). The data were taken from a study of CD8 T cells in Susac syndrome. RNA totalling roughly 0.45 to 1 ug underwent reverse transcription with random hexamers. A multiplex approach, immunoSEQ multiplex PCR, amplified TCR beta CDR3 across 54 Vbeta and 13 Jbeta. TCRdb reprocessed the immunoSEQ multiplex PCR reads via MiXCR and lists one record per CDR3 protein. This sample has 400,000 to 550,000 distinct CDR3 sequences, with around 85% found just once.

This rearrangement joins TRBV19 to TRBJ2-1; a possible D gene is TRBD1 (6 bases). The receptor's source is a human donor with multiple sclerosis. Sequencing was carried out using CD8+ T cells from PBMCs. CDR3 in DNA: TGTGCCAGTAGTATAGCCGGGACAACCTACAATGAGCAGTTCTTC. It codes for CASSIAGTTYNEQFF. Using reference TRBV19 and TRBJ2-1 for the parts outside the CDR3, the full variable domain is DGGITQSPKYLFRKEGQNVTLSCEQNLNHDAMYWYRQDPGQGLRLIYYSQIVNDFQKGDIAEGYSVSREKKESFPLTVTSAQKNPTAFYLCASSIAGTTYNEQFFGPGTRLTVL.